The rows below give T cell receptor beta chains drawn from one sample of a study of blood T cell repertoires in COVID-19. Repertoires were generated with immunoSEQ multiplex PCR, while TCRdb's copy carries only in-frame clones and drops some. The profile shows 70,000 or so clones, over 75% of them singletons. Input material: peripheral blood. Receptor source: a woman of 80 years or more with active or convalescent COVID-19. The CDR3 runs from the conserved cysteine through the conserved F or W. Each record gives: J gene, clone size, V gene, D gene, CDR3 DNA, CDR3 protein. A D gene is named only where the DNA matches it firmly. Size is stated for part of the rows, as once, few or many counts, or as a class when the clone is expanded.

J: TRBJ1-5; size: NA; V: TRBV2; D: NA; DNA: TGTGCCAGCCAGCCGGGGGGGGCGAGGCAGCCCCAGCATTTT; CDR3: CASQPGGARQPQHF
J: TRBJ1-2; size: once; V: TRBV30; D: NA; DNA: TGTGCCTGCGAGGGGGTGGAGGGCTACACCTTC; CDR3: CACEGVEGYTF
J: TRBJ2-1; size: once; V: TRBV5-1; D: NA; DNA: TGCGCCAGCAGCTACGATTTCGGTGAGCAGTTCTTC; CDR3: CASSYDFGEQFF
J: TRBJ1-5; size: NA; V: TRBV10-1; D: NA; DNA: TGCGCCAGTTCCACAAGGGACACCTTCAATCAGCCCCAGCATTTT; CDR3: CASSTRDTFNQPQHF
J: TRBJ2-5; size: NA; V: TRBV5-1; D: NA; DNA: TGCGCCAGCAGCTTGATTGGAGACCAAGAGACCCAGTACTTC; CDR3: CASSLIGDQETQYF
J: TRBJ2-2; size: NA; V: TRBV19; D: NA; DNA: TGTGCCAGTAGTATAGTAAGGGCAGGAGGAAACGGGGAGCTGTTTTTT; CDR3: CASSIVRAGGNGELFF
J: TRBJ2-7; size: few; V: TRBV18; D: TRBD2; DNA: TGTGCCAGCTCACCGGCTAGCGGGGGGCAACCCTACGAGCAGTACTTC; CDR3: CASSPASGGQPYEQYF
J: TRBJ1-2; size: once; V: TRBV7-8; D: NA; DNA: TGTGCCAGCAGCTTAAGCGGGGAACTATTTACCACCTTC; CDR3: CASSLSGELFTTF
J: TRBJ1-2; size: NA; V: TRBV28; D: TRBD1; DNA: TGTGCCAGCGACAGGGGGGCCTATGGCTACACCTTC; CDR3: CASDRGAYGYTF
J: TRBJ2-2; size: NA; V: TRBV3-1/TRBV3-2; D: TRBD1; DNA: TGTGCCAGCAGCCAGAGGGCCGACAGGGGCGGGAACACCGGGGAGCTGTTTTTT; CDR3: CASSQRADRGGNTGELFF
J: TRBJ1-6; size: NA; V: TRBV4-3; D: NA; DNA: TGCGCCAGCAGCCAAGGGGTAGGGCGAGGGAGTTCACCCCTCCACTTT; CDR3: CASSQGVGRGSSPLHF
J: TRBJ1-6; size: NA; V: TRBV19; D: TRBD1; DNA: TGTGCCAGTAGCCAGTATCCGCAGCTGGACAGGAGCTCCTATAATTCACCCCTCCACTTT; CDR3: CASSQYPQLDRSSYNSPLHF
J: TRBJ2-7; size: NA; V: TRBV15; D: TRBD1; DNA: TGTGCCACCAGCAGAGTCACGGGACAGGACTCCTACGAGCAGTACTTC; CDR3: CATSRVTGQDSYEQYF
J: TRBJ1-3; size: NA; V: TRBV18; D: TRBD1; DNA: TGTGCCAGCTCACAGCCGGGACAGGGGTCGGGAAACACCATATATTTT; CDR3: CASSQPGQGSGNTIYF
J: TRBJ1-6; size: NA; V: TRBV28; D: NA; DNA: TGTGCCAGCAGTTCTCCGGGACAACCCAATTCACCCCTCCACTTT; CDR3: CASSSPGQPNSPLHF
J: TRBJ1-1; size: NA; V: TRBV23-1; D: NA; DNA: TGCGCCAGCAGTCAATCGTTGGGCAGCGGTTGCTCTGAAGCTTTCTTT; CDR3: CASSQSLGSGCSEAFF
J: TRBJ1-3; size: NA; V: TRBV6-2/TRBV6-3; D: NA; DNA: TGTGCCAGCAGCACCAGCGACTATTCTGGAAACACCATATATTTT; CDR3: CASSTSDYSGNTIYF
J: TRBJ1-2; size: NA; V: TRBV28; D: TRBD1; DNA: TGTGCCAGCAGTTCCGGACAGGGGTTGCGTGGCTACACCTTC; CDR3: CASSSGQGLRGYTF
J: TRBJ1-5; size: once; V: TRBV21-1; D: NA; DNA: TGTGCCAGCGCAGGGCCTAGCAATCAGCCCCAGCATTTT; CDR3: CASAGPSNQPQHF
J: TRBJ1-4; size: NA; V: TRBV2; D: TRBD1; DNA: TGTGCCAGCGGGACAGGGGGTGAAAAACTGTTTTTT; CDR3: CASGTGGEKLFF
J: TRBJ2-1; size: many; V: TRBV9; D: NA; DNA: TGTGCCAGCAGCTCCCGGGACTGGGCCTACAATGAGCAGTTCTTC; CDR3: CASSSRDWAYNEQFF
J: TRBJ1-2; size: NA; V: TRBV3-1/TRBV3-2; D: NA; DNA: TGTGCCAGCAGCCAAGCGACGAAGGGGTTTTTTGGCTACACCTTC; CDR3: CASSQATKGFFGYTF
J: TRBJ1-3; size: NA; V: TRBV5-1; D: NA; DNA: TGCGCCAGCAGCTCGGGACATCCCTCTGGAAACACCATATATTTT; CDR3: CASSSGHPSGNTIYF
J: TRBJ2-6; size: NA; V: TRBV18; D: NA; DNA: TGTGCCAGCTCAAGTGGACAGCTCTCTGGGGCCAACGTCCTGACTTTC; CDR3: CASSSGQLSGANVLTF
J: TRBJ1-2; size: NA; V: TRBV5-6; D: NA; DNA: TGTGCCAGCAGCTTGACAGGTCACTATGGCTACACCTTC; CDR3: CASSLTGHYGYTF
J: TRBJ2-2; size: NA; V: TRBV7-8; D: NA; DNA: TGTGCCAGCAGCCCAGGGGCCGGGGAGCTGTTTTTT; CDR3: CASSPGAGELFF
J: TRBJ2-7; size: NA; V: TRBV14; D: NA; DNA: TGTGCCAGCAGCCAAGGGGGGCAACGGGAGCAGTACTTC; CDR3: CASSQGGQREQYF
J: TRBJ2-2; size: NA; V: TRBV11-3; D: NA; DNA: TGTGCCAGCAGCTTAGTGGGGATCGCGGGATTGAACACCGGGGAGCTGTTTTTT; CDR3: CASSLVGIAGLNTGELFF
J: TRBJ1-1; size: once; V: TRBV7-8; D: NA; DNA: TGTGCCAGCAGCTTAGTTGGAGGGATGAACACTGAAGCTTTCTTT; CDR3: CASSLVGGMNTEAFF
J: TRBJ2-1; size: NA; V: TRBV19; D: NA; DNA: TGTGCCAGTAGTATTAGTCGCGGGGAGTACAATGAGCAGTTCTTC; CDR3: CASSISRGEYNEQFF
J: TRBJ2-5; size: NA; V: TRBV21-1; D: NA; DNA: TGTGCCAGCAGCAAAGGCTACAGTCAAGAGACCCAGTACTTC; CDR3: CASSKGYSQETQYF
J: TRBJ2-3; size: NA; V: TRBV4-2; D: TRBD1; DNA: TGTGCCAGCAGCCACCCCCTCAGGACAGGGGGCGCCGATCCGTCCGAAGATACGCAGTATTTT; CDR3: CASSHPLRTGGADPSEDTQYF
J: TRBJ1-3; size: once; V: TRBV6-5; D: NA; DNA: TGTGCCAGCAGTTTTCGGGGGTCAGGAAACACCATATATTTT; CDR3: CASSFRGSGNTIYF